The present TCR beta chain was sequenced within a study of HIV-infected children after antiretroviral therapy interruption. Study context: Interruption group median age roughly 8.9 years; continuous group about 8 years.

RNA-based 3' RACE libraries used unique molecular identifiers. TCRdb passed the 3' RACE reads through MiXCR, listing each CDR3 protein once. The sample includes more than 85,000 distinct CDR3 sequences, under 8% of them seen just once. This clonotype has just a few counts. Treatment specified: PENTA 11 planned treatment interruption arm or continuous ART arm. V lost 5 bases, J lost 6 bases, and 10 bases lay in between. The CDR3 contains 13 residues. Germline CDR1 and CDR2: LNHDA and SQIVND (reference sequence). The rearrangement joins TRBV19 to TRBJ2-2; tentatively, D is TRBD1 or TRBD2 (6 bases each). The material was CD45RA+ CD4+ T cells from PBMCs, pooled from several time points, obtained from a donor given antiretroviral therapy, either interrupted or continuous. The subset is: naive CD4+ CD45RA+ CD45RO- T cells. The receptor's source is a pool of human donors with HIV. The CDR3 nucleotides read TGTGCCAGTAGTCCGAGGGGGGCCGGGGAGCTGTTTTTT. Translated, it gives CASSPRGAGELFF.